The source of this T cell receptor (beta chain) is a study of shared clonotypes between healthy human individuals. Study-wide background: Researchers assigned three CD4 naive, three CD4 memory, two CD8 naive and one CD8 memory plate to each donor. Study results and limitations: The study sampled only blood, and tissue repertoires likely differ. Relative to clonotypes present in all four donors, those not shared had lower generation probabilities.

To note about this clone: Its antigen is currently unknown.

Every immunoSEQ plate was one replicate of a subset's evenly spread DNA. Only in-frame clones appear in the TCRdb table, and some are missing; sequencing was by immunoSEQ multiplex PCR. Of roughly 2.5 million clones in the sample, roughly 92% were seen once. The V gene lost 0 bases and the J gene lost 3 bases, with 8 bases spanning the gap. The CDR3 is 15 residues long. Germline assignment: CDR1 ENHRY and CDR2 SYGVKD. The specimen was naive CD4+ T cells sorted from blood. Sample subset: CD45RA+ positively selected. The sequence was collected from a man aged 18 to 30 in good health. The gene calls are TRBV10-3 and TRBJ1-4; TRBD1 might be the D (5 bases). The CDR3 region is CAISESAGSNEKLFF. CDR3 in DNA: TGTGCCATCAGTGAGTCGGCAGGGTCTAATGAAAAACTGTTTTTT.